This record looks at one T cell receptor beta chain sequence and its context. Its antigen is unknown. This sample was included in a study of OX40 agonist ivuxolimab in advanced cancers. Findings of the study overall: Researchers report that CD8+ T cells had, on average, more expanded clones than CD4+.

Libraries were prepared by immunoSEQ multiplex PCR; TCRdb keeps only in-frame clonotypes and omits some of them. The sample records roughly 140,000 clones, roughly 94% being singletons. The V gene end was trimmed by 5 bases and the J gene end by 7 bases; junction bases not matched to a gene: 8. Germline CDR1 SGHTA, CDR2 FQGTGA. The CDR3 loop spans 13 amino acids. The sample was CD4+ or CD8+ T cells sorted from blood, taken in a trial of the OX40 agonist ivuxolimab. The chain combines TRBV7-3 with TRBJ2-7; 7 bases are a match to TRBD2. This TCR derives from an adult with an advanced solid tumor such as melanoma, head and neck, liver or kidney cancer. DNA for the CDR3: TGTGCCAGCAGCCCCCAGTTTAGCGGGGAGCAGTACTTC. It codes for CASSPQFSGEQYF.